Sequencing of this T cell receptor (beta chain) was carried out in a study of cytotoxic CD8 clonotypes in ibrutinib-treated CLL. Study in general: Investigators reported about 25 partial and 2 complete responses; after median around 68 months, about 15 patients remained remitted and 12 progressed. Timing of response sample collection was a median roughly twelve months after treatment start, with a range of 6 to 36. Study results and caveats: Clonotypes that were public were uncommon, and they contracted or stayed stable on treatment. Clonality measured at baseline exceeded age-matched healthy donors, tracking circulating CD8+ T-cell counts.

Sequencing used immunoSEQ multiplex PCR; TCRdb keeps in-frame clones, though not all of them. The sample holds 100,000 to 150,000 clones, approximately 85% seen once. Points on this clone: Its antigen is unidentified.

This CDR3 spans 15 amino acids. Germline lookup yields CDR1 SGDLS and CDR2 YYNGEE. Trimming took off 1 base at V and 1 base at J, with 11 bases between the two ends. The chain is built from TRBV9 and TRBJ1-1, with D perhaps matching TRBD1 (6 bases). The TCR originated in a human donor with chronic lymphocytic leukemia. This specimen was PBMCs, taken after 24 months of ibrutinib treatment. The CDR3 spells CASSVQGLANTEAFF. Written as DNA, the CDR3 is TGTGCCAGCAGCGTACAGGGGCTTGCGAACACTGAAGCTTTCTTT.